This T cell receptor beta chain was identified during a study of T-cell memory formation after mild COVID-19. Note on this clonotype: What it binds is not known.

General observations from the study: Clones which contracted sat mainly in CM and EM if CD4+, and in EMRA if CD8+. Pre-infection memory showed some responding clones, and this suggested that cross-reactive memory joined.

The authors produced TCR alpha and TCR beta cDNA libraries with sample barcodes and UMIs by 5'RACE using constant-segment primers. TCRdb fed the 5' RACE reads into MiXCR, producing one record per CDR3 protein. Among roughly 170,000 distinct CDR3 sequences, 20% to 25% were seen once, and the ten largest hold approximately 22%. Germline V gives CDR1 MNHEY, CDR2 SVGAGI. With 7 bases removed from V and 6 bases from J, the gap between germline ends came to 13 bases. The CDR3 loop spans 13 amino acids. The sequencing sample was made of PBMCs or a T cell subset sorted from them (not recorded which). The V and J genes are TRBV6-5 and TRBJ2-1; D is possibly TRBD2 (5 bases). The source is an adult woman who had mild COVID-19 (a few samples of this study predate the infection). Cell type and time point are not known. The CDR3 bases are TGTGCCAGCAAGGGTGGCGCGGGCAATGAGCAGTTCTTC. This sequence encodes CASKGGAGNEQFF.